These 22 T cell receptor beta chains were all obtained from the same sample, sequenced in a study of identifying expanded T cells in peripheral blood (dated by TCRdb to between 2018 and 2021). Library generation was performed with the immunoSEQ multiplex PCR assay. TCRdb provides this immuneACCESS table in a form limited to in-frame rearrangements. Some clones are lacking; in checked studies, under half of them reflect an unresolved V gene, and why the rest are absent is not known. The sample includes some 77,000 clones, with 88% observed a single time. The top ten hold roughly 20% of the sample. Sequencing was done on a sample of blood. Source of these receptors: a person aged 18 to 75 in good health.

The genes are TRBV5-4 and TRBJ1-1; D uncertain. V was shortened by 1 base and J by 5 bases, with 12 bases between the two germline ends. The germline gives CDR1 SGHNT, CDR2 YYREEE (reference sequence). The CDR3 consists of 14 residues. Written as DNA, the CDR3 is TGTGCCAGCAGCTTGCGCCTGGGGTATACTGAAGCTTTCTTT. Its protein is CASSLRLGYTEAFF. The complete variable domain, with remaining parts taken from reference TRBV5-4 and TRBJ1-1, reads ETGVTQSPTHLIKTRGQQVTLRCSSQSGHNTVSWYQQALGQGPQFIFQYYREEENGRGNFPPRFSGLQFPNYSSELNVNALELDDSALYLCASSLRLGYTEAFFGQGTRLTVV.

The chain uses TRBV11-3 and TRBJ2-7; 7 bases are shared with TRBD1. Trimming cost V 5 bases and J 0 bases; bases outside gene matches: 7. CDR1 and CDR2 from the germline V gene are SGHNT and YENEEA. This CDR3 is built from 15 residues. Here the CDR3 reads CASSPGQWSSYEQYF. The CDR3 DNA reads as TGTGCCAGCAGCCCGGGACAGTGGAGCTCCTACGAGCAGTACTTC. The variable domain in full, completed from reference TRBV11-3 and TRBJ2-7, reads EAGVVQSPRYKIIEKKQPVAFWCNPISGHNTLYWYLQNLGQGPELLIRYENEEAVDDSQLPKDRFSAERLKGVDSTLKIQPAELGDSAVYLCASSPGQWSSYEQYFGPGTRLTVT.

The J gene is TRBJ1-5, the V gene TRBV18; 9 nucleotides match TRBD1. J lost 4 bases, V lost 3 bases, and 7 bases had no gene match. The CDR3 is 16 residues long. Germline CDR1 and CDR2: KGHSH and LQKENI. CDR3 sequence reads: CASSPTGTGQNQPQHF. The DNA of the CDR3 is TGTGCCAGCTCACCGACCGGGACAGGGCAAAATCAGCCCCAGCATTTT.

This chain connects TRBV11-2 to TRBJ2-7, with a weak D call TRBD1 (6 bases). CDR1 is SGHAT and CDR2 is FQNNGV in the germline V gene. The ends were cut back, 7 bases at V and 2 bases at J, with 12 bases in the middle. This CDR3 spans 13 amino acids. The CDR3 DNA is TGTGCCAGCATGCAACAGGGAGCCTACGAGCAGTACTTC. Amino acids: CASMQQGAYEQYF.

The CDR3 loop is CASSQDPYGADEQFF. The CDR3 DNA reads as TGCGCCAGCAGCCAAGACCCTTACGGGGCGGATGAGCAGTTCTTC. The J gene is TRBJ2-1, the V gene TRBV4-3, with D tentatively TRBD1 or TRBD2 (5 bases each). The V end was cut by 0 bases, the J end by 8 bases, with 14 bases between. CDR3 length: 15 amino acids. Per germline, CDR1 LGHNA and CDR2 YSLEER.

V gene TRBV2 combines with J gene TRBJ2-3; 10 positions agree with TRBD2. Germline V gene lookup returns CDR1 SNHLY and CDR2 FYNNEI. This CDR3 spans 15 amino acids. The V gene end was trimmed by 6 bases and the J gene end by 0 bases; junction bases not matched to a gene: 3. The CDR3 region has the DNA TGTGCCAGCAGGGAGCGGGGGGGTAGCACAGATACGCAGTATTTT. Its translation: CASRERGGSTDTQYF.

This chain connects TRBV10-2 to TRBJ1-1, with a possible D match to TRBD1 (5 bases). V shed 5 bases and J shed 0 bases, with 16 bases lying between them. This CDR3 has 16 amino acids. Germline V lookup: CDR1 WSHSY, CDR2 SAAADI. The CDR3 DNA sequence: TGCGCCAGCAGTTTTACAGGCGGGGATGTGAACACTGAAGCTTTCTTT. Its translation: CASSFTGGDVNTEAFF.

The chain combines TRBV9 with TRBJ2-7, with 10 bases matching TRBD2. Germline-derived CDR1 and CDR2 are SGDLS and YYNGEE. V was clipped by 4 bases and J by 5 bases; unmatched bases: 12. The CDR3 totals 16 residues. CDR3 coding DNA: TGTGCCAGCAGCCCTCGGGGATGGCTAGCGGGGGACGAGCAGTACTTC. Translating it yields CASSPRGWLAGDEQYF.

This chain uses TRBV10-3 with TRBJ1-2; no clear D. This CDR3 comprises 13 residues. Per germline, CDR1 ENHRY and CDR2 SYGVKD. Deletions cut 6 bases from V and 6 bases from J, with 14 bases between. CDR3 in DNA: TGTGCCATCAGAACGGGCCGCGGCGATGGCTACACCTTC. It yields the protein CAIRTGRGDGYTF.

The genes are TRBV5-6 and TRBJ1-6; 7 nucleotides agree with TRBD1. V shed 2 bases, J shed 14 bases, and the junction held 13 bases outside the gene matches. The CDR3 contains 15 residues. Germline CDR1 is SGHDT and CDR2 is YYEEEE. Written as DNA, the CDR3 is TGTGCCAGCAGCTTTTCTCGACAGGTCCAGGGGGCCCTCCACTTT. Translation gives CASSFSRQVQGALHF.

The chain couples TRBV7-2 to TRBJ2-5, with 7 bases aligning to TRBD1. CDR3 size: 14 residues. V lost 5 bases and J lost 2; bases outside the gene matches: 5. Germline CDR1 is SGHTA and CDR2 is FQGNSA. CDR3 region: CASSPDRFQETQYF. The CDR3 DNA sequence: TGTGCCAGCAGCCCGGACAGGTTTCAAGAGACCCAGTACTTC.

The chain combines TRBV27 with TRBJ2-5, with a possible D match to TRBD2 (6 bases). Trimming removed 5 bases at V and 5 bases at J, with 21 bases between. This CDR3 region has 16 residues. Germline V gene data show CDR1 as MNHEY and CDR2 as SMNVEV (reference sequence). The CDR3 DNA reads TGTGCCAGCAGTCCCCGTCTGGGAGGAGGTTTGGAGACCCAGTACTTC. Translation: CASSPRLGGGLETQYF.

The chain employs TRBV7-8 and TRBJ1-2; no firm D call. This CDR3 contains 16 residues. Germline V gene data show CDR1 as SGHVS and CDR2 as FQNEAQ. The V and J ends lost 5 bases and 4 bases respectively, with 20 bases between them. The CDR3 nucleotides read TGTGCCAGCAGCACTAGCCCGGGCCCTGACTTCTATGGCTACACCTTC. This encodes CASSTSPGPDFYGYTF.

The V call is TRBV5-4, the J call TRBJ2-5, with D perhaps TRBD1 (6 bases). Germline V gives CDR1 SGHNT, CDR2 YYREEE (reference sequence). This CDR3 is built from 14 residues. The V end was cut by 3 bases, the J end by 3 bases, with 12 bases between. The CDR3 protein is CASSSRTVEETQYF. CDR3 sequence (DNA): TGTGCCAGCAGCTCGAGGACAGTGGAAGAGACCCAGTACTTC. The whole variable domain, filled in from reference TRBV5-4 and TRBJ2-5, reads ETGVTQSPTHLIKTRGQQVTLRCSSQSGHNTVSWYQQALGQGPQFIFQYYREEENGRGNFPPRFSGLQFPNYSSELNVNALELDDSALYLCASSSRTVEETQYFGPGTRLLVL.

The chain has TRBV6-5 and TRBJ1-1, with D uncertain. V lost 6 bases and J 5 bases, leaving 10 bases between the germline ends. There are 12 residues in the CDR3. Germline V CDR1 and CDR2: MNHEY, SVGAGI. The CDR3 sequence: CASRGRMTEAFF. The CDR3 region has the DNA TGTGCCAGCAGAGGTCGGATGACTGAAGCTTTCTTT.

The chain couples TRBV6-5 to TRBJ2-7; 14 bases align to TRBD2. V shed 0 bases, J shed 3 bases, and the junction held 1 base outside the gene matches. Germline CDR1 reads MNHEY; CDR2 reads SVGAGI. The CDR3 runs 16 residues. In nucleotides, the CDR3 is TGTGCCAGCAGTTACTCAGGGACTAGCGGGGGCTACGAGCAGTACTTC. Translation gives CASSYSGTSGGYEQYF.

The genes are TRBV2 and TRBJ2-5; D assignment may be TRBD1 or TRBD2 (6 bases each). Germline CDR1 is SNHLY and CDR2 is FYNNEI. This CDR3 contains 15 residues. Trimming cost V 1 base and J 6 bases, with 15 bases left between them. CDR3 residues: CASSEEEGVEKTQYF. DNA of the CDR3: TGTGCCAGCAGTGAAGAGGAGGGGGTGGAGAAGACCCAGTACTTC.

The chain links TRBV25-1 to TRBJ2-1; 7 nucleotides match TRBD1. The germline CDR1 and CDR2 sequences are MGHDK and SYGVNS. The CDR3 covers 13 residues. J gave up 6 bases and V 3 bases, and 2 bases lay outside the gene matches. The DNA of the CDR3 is TGTGCCAGCAGTGAGACAGGGACCAATGAGCAGTTCTTC. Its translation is CASSETGTNEQFF.

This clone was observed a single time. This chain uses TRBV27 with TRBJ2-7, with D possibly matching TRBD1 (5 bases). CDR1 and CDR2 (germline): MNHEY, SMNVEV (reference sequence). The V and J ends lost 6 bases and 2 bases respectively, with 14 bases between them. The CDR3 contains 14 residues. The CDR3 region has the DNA TGTGCCAGCAGCCGTAGGGGCAGGGCCTACGAGCAGTACTTC. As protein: CASSRRGRAYEQYF.

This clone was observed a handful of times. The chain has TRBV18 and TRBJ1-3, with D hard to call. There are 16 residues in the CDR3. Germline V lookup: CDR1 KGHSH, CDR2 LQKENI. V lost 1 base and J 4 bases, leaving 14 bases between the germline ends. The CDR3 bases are TGTGCCAGCTCACCACAAGGGATCTTCGCCGGAAACACCATATATTTT. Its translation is CASSPQGIFAGNTIYF.

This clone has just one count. The CDR3 DNA reads TGTGCCAGCAGCCCTCGGGGATCCTACGAGCAGTACTTC. Amino acids: CASSPRGSYEQYF. The rearrangement links TRBV7-9 to TRBJ2-7; perhaps TRBD2 as D (5 bases). V shed 5 bases and J shed 1 base, with 9 bases lying between them. The germline V gene encodes CDR1 SEHNR and CDR2 FQNEAQ (reference sequence). The CDR3 has 13 residues.

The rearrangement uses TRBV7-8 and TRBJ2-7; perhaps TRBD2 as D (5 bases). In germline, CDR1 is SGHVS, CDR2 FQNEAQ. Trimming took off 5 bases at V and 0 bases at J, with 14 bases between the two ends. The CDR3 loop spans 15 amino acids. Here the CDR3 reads CASSPDLRSSYEQYF. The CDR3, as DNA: TGTGCCAGCAGCCCGGACTTGAGGAGCTCCTACGAGCAGTACTTC.